This paragraph covers one TCR beta chain sequence. The antigen is undetermined. This sample is part of a study of beta chain features in type 1 diabetes. Study conclusions and caveats: TCRB CDR3 length was moderately but significantly reduced in all four CD4+ subsets of Type 1 diabetes patients.

The authors reverse transcribed all of the isolated RNA, so sequencing captured expressed TCRB transcripts. This table comes from immunoSEQ multiplex PCR, and its TCRdb copy is limited to in-frame clones, with some not included. There are hundreds of thousands of clones in the sample; roughly 13% occur only once, and approximately 0.011% lies in the top ten. V gave up 2 bases and J gave up 1 base, with 5 bases separating them. Germline V lookup: CDR1 MNHEY, CDR2 SMNVEV (reference sequence). The length of the CDR3 is 13 residues. The receptor was derived from a woman between 18 and 30 years old with type 1 diabetes. The V gene is TRBV27, the J gene TRBJ1-1; the D is unclear. Sequenced sample: naive CD4+ T cells from blood. The CDR3 loop reads CASSLIGNTEAFF. DNA of the CDR3: TGTGCCAGCAGTTTAATCGGGAACACTGAAGCTTTCTTT.